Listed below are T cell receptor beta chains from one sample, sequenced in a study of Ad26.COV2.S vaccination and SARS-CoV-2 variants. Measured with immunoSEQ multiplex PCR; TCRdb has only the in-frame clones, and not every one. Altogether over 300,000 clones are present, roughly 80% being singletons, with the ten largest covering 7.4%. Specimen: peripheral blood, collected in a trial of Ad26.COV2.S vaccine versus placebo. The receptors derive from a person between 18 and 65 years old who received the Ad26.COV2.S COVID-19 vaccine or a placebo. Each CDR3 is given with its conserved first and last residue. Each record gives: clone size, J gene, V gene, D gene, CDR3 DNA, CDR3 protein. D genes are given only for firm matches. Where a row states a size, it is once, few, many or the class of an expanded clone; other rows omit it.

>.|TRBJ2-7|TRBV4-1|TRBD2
TGCGCCAGCAGCCGAGAGGTGGGACTAGAGTCCGAGCAGTACTTC
CASSREVGLESEQYF
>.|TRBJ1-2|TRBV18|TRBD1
TGTGCCAGCTCACCAGGGACAGCCGGGGGCTACACCTTC
CASSPGTAGGYTF
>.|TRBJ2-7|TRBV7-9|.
TGTGCCAGCAGCTTAGTCAGCTCCTACGAGCAGTACTTC
CASSLVSSYEQYF
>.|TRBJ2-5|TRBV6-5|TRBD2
TGTGCCAGCAGCCGTAGCGGGTTGGAGACCCAGTACTTC
CASSRSGLETQYF
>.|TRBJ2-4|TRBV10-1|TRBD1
TGCGCCACCCCGACAGGGGGCGATGGAGCCAAAAACATTCAGTACTTC
CATPTGGDGAKNIQYF
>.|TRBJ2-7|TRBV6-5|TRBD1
TGTGCCAGCAGTTTCCGCGAAGGACAGGGCTACGAGCAGTACTTC
CASSFREGQGYEQYF
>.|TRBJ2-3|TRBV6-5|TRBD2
TGTGCCAGCAGTTACTCACAGCGGGGGACCTATACGCAGTATTTT
CASSYSQRGTYTQYF
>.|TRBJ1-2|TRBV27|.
TGTGCCAGCAGTTTATCCCGGCGGGGTACCTCTAACTATGGCTACACCTTC
CASSLSRRGTSNYGYTF
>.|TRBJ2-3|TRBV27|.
TGTGCCAGCAGTGCCCCCAGCAGGGCCACAGATACGCAGTATTTT
CASSAPSRATDTQYF
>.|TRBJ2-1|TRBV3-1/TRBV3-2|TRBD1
TGTGCCAGCAGCCAAGATGGGGGTTTGCCTGGACAGGCCTCCCGGCTCTTC
CASSQDGGLPGQASRLF
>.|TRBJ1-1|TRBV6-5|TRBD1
TGTGCCAGCAGGGACAGGGCACAGAACACTGAAGCTTTCTTT
CASRDRAQNTEAFF
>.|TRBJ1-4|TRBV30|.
TGTGCCTGGACTGGACACCCGACTAATGAAAAACTGTTTTTT
CAWTGHPTNEKLFF
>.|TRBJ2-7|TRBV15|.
TGTGCCACCAGCAGAGGAGGATTTCTTCGCGAGCAGTACTTC
CATSRGGFLREQYF
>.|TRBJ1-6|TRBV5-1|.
TGCGCCAGCAGCGCGGGACGGGATAATTCACCCCTCCACTTT
CASSAGRDNSPLHF
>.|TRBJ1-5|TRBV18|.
TGTGCCAGCTCACCAGGTTCGCTCATGACCCAGCATTTT
CASSPGSLMTQHF
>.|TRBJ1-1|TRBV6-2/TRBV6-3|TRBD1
TGTGCCAGCAGTAAAAAGACAGGGGTCATGAACACTGAAGCTTTCTTT
CASSKKTGVMNTEAFF
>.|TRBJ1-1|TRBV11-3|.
TGTGCCAGCAGCTTACAGGGAACGAACACTGAAGCTTTCTTT
CASSLQGTNTEAFF
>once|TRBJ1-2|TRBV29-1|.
TGCAGCGTTGAGGGGGTTTATGGCTACACCTTC
CSVEGVYGYTF
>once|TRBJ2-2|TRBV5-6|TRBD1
TGTGCCAGCAGCTTCTGGGTCGTGACAGGGTTTGGGGAGCTGTTTTTT
CASSFWVVTGFGELFF
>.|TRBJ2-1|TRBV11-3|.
TGTGCCAGCAGCTTAGGGCAGGGTTTGAGCTCCTACAATGAGCAGTTCTTC
CASSLGQGLSSYNEQFF
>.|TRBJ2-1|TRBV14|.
TGTGCCAGCAGCCAGTACGGGGGGCCGGGTATGACGTACAATGAGCAGTTCTTC
CASSQYGGPGMTYNEQFF
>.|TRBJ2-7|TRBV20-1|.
TGCAGTGCTAGTTGGAGTGCTAACTACGAGCAGTACTTC
CSASWSANYEQYF
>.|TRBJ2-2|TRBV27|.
TGTGCCAGCAGGGCCCGGCAGGGGAACACCGGGGAGCTGTTTTTT
CASRARQGNTGELFF
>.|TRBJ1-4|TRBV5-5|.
TGTGCCAGCAGCTTGATTCCGGATGGGGAAAAACTGTTTTTT
CASSLIPDGEKLFF
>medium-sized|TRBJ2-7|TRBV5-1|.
TGCGCCAGCAGCTCCCGGGGGAATTCAAACGAGCAGTACTTC
CASSSRGNSNEQYF